A single sample is the source of the 26 T cell receptor beta chains below, sequenced in a study of cytomegalovirus exposure and HLA in healthy donors. The primer mix had 60 Vbeta and 13 Jbeta primers. TCRdb keeps only in-frame clones here, not all; method: immunoSEQ multiplex PCR. This repertoire shows about 91,000 clones, less than 70% found once; its top ten account for around 2.5%. The sequencing sample was made of PBMCs. Every receptor here comes from a human donor in good health.

The chain recombines TRBV5-4 with TRBJ2-1, with TRBD1 matching over 8 bases. CDR3 length: 17 residues. In germline, CDR1 is SGHNT, CDR2 YYREEE (reference sequence). Trimming removed 0 bases from V and 5 bases from J; junction bases left unmatched: 10. CDR3 nucleotide sequence: TGTGCCAGCAGCTTGGATTGGTGGACAGGGAACCACAATGAGCAGTTCTTC. As protein: CASSLDWWTGNHNEQFF.

Only a few counts were recorded for this clone. The chain uses TRBV6-1 and TRBJ2-7, with D possibly matching TRBD2 (5 bases). The CDR3 spans 14 residues. Per germline, CDR1 MNHNS and CDR2 SASEGT. V was shortened by 0 bases and J by 3 bases, with 9 bases between the two germline ends. Here the CDR3 reads CASSEAQDFYEQYF. CDR3 nucleotide sequence: TGTGCCAGCAGTGAAGCGCAGGACTTCTACGAGCAGTACTTC.

The chain links TRBV19 to TRBJ2-1, with 10 bases matching TRBD1. This CDR3 is 15 amino acids long. Germline lookup yields CDR1 LNHDA and CDR2 SQIVND (reference sequence). V shed 3 bases, J shed 3 bases, and the junction held 2 bases outside the gene matches. CDR3 residues: CASSMRDRGYNEQFF. The CDR3 DNA sequence: TGTGCCAGTAGTATGAGGGACAGGGGCTACAATGAGCAGTTCTTC.

The V gene is TRBV5-1, the J gene TRBJ2-7, with D unresolved. Germline V gene data show CDR1 as SGHRS and CDR2 as YFSETQ. The CDR3 contains 15 residues. V shed 0 bases and J shed 0 bases, with 10 bases lying between them. The CDR3 spells CASSLVSSSSYEQYF. Written as DNA, the CDR3 is TGCGCCAGCAGCTTGGTTTCGTCGAGCTCCTACGAGCAGTACTTC.

V usage is TRBV4-3 and J usage is TRBJ1-1, with a tentative D call TRBD1 (6 bases). Germline V lookup: CDR1 LGHNA, CDR2 YSLEER. V dropped 0 bases and J dropped 5 bases, with 13 bases sitting between them. CDR3 length: 15 amino acids. CDR3: CASSQDSYRGTEAFF. CDR3 coding DNA: TGCGCCAGCAGCCAAGATTCGTATAGGGGGACTGAAGCTTTCTTT.

This clone was counted a few times. The CDR3 protein is CASSRGQGFEKLFF. The CDR3 DNA is TGTGCCAGCAGCAGGGGACAGGGGTTTGAAAAACTGTTTTTT. The chain employs TRBV9 and TRBJ1-4; 10 bases map to TRBD1. Germline V CDR1 and CDR2: SGDLS, YYNGEE. Trimming took 4 bases from V and 7 from J; bases not matched to a gene: 4. The CDR3 is made up of 14 amino acids.

This sequence joins TRBV30 and TRBJ1-4; the D gene is possibly TRBD1 (5 bases). The CDR3 consists of 14 residues. The germline gives CDR1 GTSNPN, CDR2 SVGIG (reference sequence). V shed 0 bases and J shed 5 bases, with 10 bases lying between them. The CDR3 protein is CAWSVRRTNEKLFF. The DNA of the CDR3 is TGTGCCTGGAGTGTACGACGGACAAATGAAAAACTGTTTTTT.

This chain uses TRBV4-3 with TRBJ2-3; 10 nucleotides agree with TRBD1. Germline V gene lookup returns CDR1 LGHNA and CDR2 YSLEER. There are 18 residues in the CDR3. The V segment lost 4 bases and the J segment 3 bases; nucleotides outside the gene matches: 13. The CDR3 is CASSLSPSTGGATDTQYF. CDR3 nucleotides: TGCGCCAGCAGCCTCTCACCGTCGACAGGGGGCGCGACAGATACGCAGTATTTT.

This clone has a handful of counts. The V call is TRBV4-1, the J call TRBJ1-1; D is uncertain. The CDR3 loop spans 15 amino acids. CDR1 and CDR2 (germline): MGHRA, YSYEKL. Deletions cut 3 bases from V and 5 bases from J, with 16 bases between. The CDR3 region has the DNA TGCGCCAGCAGCCAGCCCTCGAGGTATGGGACTGAAGCTTTCTTT. As protein: CASSQPSRYGTEAFF.

The rearrangement uses TRBV5-1 and TRBJ2-7, with D possibly being TRBD2 (7 bases). The V gene's germline CDR1 is SGHRS and CDR2 YFSETQ. The CDR3 extends over 15 amino acids. The V end lost 3 bases, the J end lost 4 bases, and 17 bases lay between the germline ends. CDR3 DNA sequence: TGCGCCAGCAGCTACAGTGGGGGGGCCGGGTACGAGCAGTACTTC. It is translated as CASSYSGGAGYEQYF.

This clone came up a few times. This chain connects TRBV30 to TRBJ2-2; D remains unclear. V lost 5 bases to trimming and J lost 1 base, with 11 bases between them. The CDR3 runs to 14 residues. Germline V gene data show CDR1 as GTSNPN and CDR2 as SVGIG (reference sequence). This CDR3 reads CAWLDLKNTGELFF. The CDR3 DNA follows: TGTGCCTGGCTAGACCTTAAGAACACCGGGGAGCTGTTTTTT.

The genes are TRBV29-1 and TRBJ1-1, with D unclear. V was pared by 4 bases and J by 4 bases, with 10 bases between. The length of the CDR3 is 12 residues. Germline CDR1 and CDR2: SQVTM and ANQGSEA. The DNA for the CDR3 is TGCAGCGTTGGGGAGGCAGGCACTGAAGCTTTCTTT. Translating gives CSVGEAGTEAFF.

This clone showed up just a few times. The V and J genes are TRBV4-3 and TRBJ1-2; 7 positions match TRBD1. CDR3 length: 14 residues. V lost 2 bases, J lost 1 base, and 1 base stayed unmatched. Germline-derived CDR1 and CDR2 are LGHNA and YSLEER. The CDR3 sequence is CASSQNRGNYGYTF. The CDR3 nucleotides read TGCGCCAGCAGCCAAAACAGGGGTAACTATGGCTACACCTTC.

This chain joins TRBV7-2 and TRBJ1-2, with D maybe TRBD1 (6 bases). Germline-derived CDR1 and CDR2 are SGHTA and FQGNSA. Trimming removed 7 bases at V and 2 bases at J, with 20 bases between. This CDR3 is 16 amino acids long. This CDR3 is CASTSRPGAKNYGYTF. Here the CDR3 DNA reads TGTGCCAGCACCTCCCGGCCAGGGGCGAAAAACTATGGCTACACCTTC.

This chain connects TRBV6-6 to TRBJ2-5, with D perhaps TRBD2 (6 bases). V lost 2 bases to trimming and J lost 4 bases, with 14 bases between them. Germline assignment: CDR1 MNHNY and CDR2 SVGAGI (reference sequence). The CDR3 spans 15 residues. CDR3 region: CASSYGILGGETQYF. The DNA of the CDR3 is TGTGCCAGCAGTTACGGAATACTCGGGGGAGAGACCCAGTACTTC.

This clone was seen only a few times. This chain uses TRBV13 with TRBJ1-3; TRBD1 aligns across 10 bases. V shed 5 bases, J shed 8 bases, and the junction held 3 bases outside the gene matches. Germline V CDR1 and CDR2: PRHDT, FYEKMQ (reference sequence). This CDR3 has 13 residues. As DNA, the CDR3 is TGTGCCAGCAGCCAAGGACAGGGGGACACCATATATTTT. Translating it yields CASSQGQGDTIYF.

The chain is built from TRBV27 and TRBJ1-2, with D unclear. CDR3 size: 14 residues. Germline CDR1 reads MNHEY; CDR2 reads SMNVEV (reference sequence). V was trimmed by 5 bases and J by 5 bases, leaving 15 bases between them. The CDR3 region is CASSLNRRWYGYTF. DNA of the CDR3: TGTGCCAGCAGTCTCAACCGCAGGTGGTATGGCTACACCTTC.

The rearrangement joins TRBV7-9 to TRBJ1-1; maybe TRBD1 (6 bases). There are 16 residues in the CDR3. Germline V gives CDR1 SEHNR, CDR2 FQNEAQ (reference sequence). V was clipped by 1 base and J by 3 bases, with 15 bases between them. As DNA, the CDR3 is TGTGCCAGCAGCTTAGGAGCAGGGGCGCAGGACACTGAAGCTTTCTTT. Translation gives CASSLGAGAQDTEAFF.

V usage is TRBV13 and J usage is TRBJ1-6; TRBD1 aligns across 9 bases. There are 15 residues in the CDR3. Unmatched junction bases numbered 5, after V lost 5 bases and J lost 6 bases. The germline CDR1 and CDR2 sequences are PRHDT and FYEKMQ (reference sequence). The CDR3 bases are TGTGCCAGCAGCACACAGGGGGCCGGTAATTCACCCCTCCACTTT. Amino acids: CASSTQGAGNSPLHF.

This rearrangement joins TRBV10-1 to TRBJ1-1; D is ambiguous. V was pared by 11 bases and J by 1 base, with 17 bases between. Per the germline V gene, CDR1 is WNHNN and CDR2 is SYGVQD (reference sequence). The CDR3 sequence is 14 residues long. The CDR3 sequence: CAPRAGGSNTEAFF. The DNA of the CDR3 is TGCGCCCCTAGAGCGGGTGGGTCGAACACTGAAGCTTTCTTT.

The J gene is TRBJ1-5, the V gene TRBV30, with D perhaps TRBD1 (5 bases). CDR1 is GTSNPN, CDR2 SVGIG, per germline (reference sequence). This CDR3 spans 15 amino acids. The V and J ends lost 0 bases and 7 bases respectively, with 16 bases between them. CDR3 amino acids: CAWSVLGGRGQPQHF. The CDR3, as DNA: TGTGCCTGGAGTGTACTCGGGGGACGGGGACAGCCCCAGCATTTT.

This clone appeared a few times. The chain links TRBV29-1 to TRBJ1-1; TRBD1 is a possible D gene (5 bases). V lost 3 bases and J 11 bases, leaving 10 bases between the germline ends. From germline, CDR1 is SQVTM and CDR2 ANQGSEA. The CDR3 extends over 10 amino acids. The CDR3 bases are TGCAGCGTTGATGTCCAGGGTGCTTTCTTT. Its translation is CSVDVQGAFF.

This clone was picked up one time. CDR3 in amino acids: CASRRQFLTREKLFF. The CDR3 DNA reads as TGTGCCAGCAGACGACAGTTCCTAACCCGGGAAAAACTGTTTTTT. The rearrangement uses TRBV28 and TRBJ1-4; D possibly corresponds to TRBD1 (5 bases). The CDR3 contains 15 residues. Germline CDR1 and CDR2: MDHEN and SYDVKM. The V end lost 6 bases, the J end lost 8 bases, and 19 bases lay between the germline ends.

The chain couples TRBV19 to TRBJ2-5, with a possible D match to TRBD1 (5 bases). From germline, CDR1 is LNHDA and CDR2 SQIVND (reference sequence). The CDR3 length is 13 residues. The ends were cut back, 7 bases at V and 5 bases at J, with 14 bases in the middle. CDR3 in DNA: TGTGCCAGTAATCAGGGAAGCTGGGAGACCCAGTACTTC. This encodes CASNQGSWETQYF.

The chain's CDR3 is CASSEDTGVYGYTF. For the CDR3, the DNA is TGTGCCAGCAGTGAAGATACAGGGGTCTATGGCTACACCTTC. The chain employs TRBV2 and TRBJ1-2; TRBD1 matches at 7 bases. V was pared by 1 base and J by 4 bases, with 3 bases of the junction left unmatched. The CDR3 length is 14 residues. Germline lookup yields CDR1 SNHLY and CDR2 FYNNEI.

This chain uses TRBV29-1 with TRBJ2-2; tentatively, D is TRBD2 (6 bases). Trimming cost V 7 bases and J 7 bases, with 19 bases left between them. CDR1 is SQVTM and CDR2 is ANQGSEA in the germline V gene. The CDR3 spans 14 residues. Here the CDR3 DNA reads TGCAGCGCCATAATCGGGGGAAAAGGCGGGGAGCTGTTTTTT. As protein: CSAIIGGKGGELFF.